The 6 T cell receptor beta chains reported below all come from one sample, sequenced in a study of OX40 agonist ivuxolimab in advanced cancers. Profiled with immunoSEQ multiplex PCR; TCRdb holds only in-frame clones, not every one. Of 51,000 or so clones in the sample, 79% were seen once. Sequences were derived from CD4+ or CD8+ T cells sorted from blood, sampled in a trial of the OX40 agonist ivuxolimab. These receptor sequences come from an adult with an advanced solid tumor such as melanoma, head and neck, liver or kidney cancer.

CDR3 DNA sequence: TGTGCCAGCACCGGGGGGGCAGGCGAACATATTGGTGAAGCTTTCTTT. Translating it yields CASTGGAGEHIGEAFF. The chain employs TRBV28 and TRBJ1-1, with D tentatively TRBD1 (6 bases). The CDR3 is 16 amino acids. Deletions cut 7 bases from V and 7 bases from J, with 25 bases between. The germline gives CDR1 MDHEN, CDR2 SYDVKM.

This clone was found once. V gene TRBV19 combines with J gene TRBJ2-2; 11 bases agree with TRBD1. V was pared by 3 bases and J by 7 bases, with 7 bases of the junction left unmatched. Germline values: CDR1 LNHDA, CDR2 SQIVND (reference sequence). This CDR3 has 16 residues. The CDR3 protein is CASSILGQGDVGELFF. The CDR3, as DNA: TGTGCCAGTAGTATTTTGGGACAGGGGGATGTCGGGGAGCTGTTTTTT.

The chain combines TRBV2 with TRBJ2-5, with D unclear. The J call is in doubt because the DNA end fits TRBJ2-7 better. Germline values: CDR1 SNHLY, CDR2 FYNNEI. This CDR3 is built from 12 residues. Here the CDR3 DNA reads TGTGCCAGCGGTCCGGAAGTCTACGAGCAGTACTTC. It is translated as CASGPEVYEQYF.

This chain's CDR3 is CASSLIRPNEQFF. CDR3 nucleotides: TGTGCCAGCAGTTTAATTAGGCCCAATGAGCAGTTCTTC. The V and J genes are TRBV28 and TRBJ2-1, with D unclear. This CDR3 region has 13 residues. V was cut by 2 bases and J by 6 bases, with 8 bases left in between. Germline lookup yields CDR1 MDHEN and CDR2 SYDVKM.

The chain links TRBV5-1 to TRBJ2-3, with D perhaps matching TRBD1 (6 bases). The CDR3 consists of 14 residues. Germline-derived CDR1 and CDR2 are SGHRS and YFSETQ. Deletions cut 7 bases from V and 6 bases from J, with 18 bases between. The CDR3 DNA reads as TGCGCCAGCTCTCCCGGGCAGGGGTTGGATACGCAGTATTTT. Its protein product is CASSPGQGLDTQYF.

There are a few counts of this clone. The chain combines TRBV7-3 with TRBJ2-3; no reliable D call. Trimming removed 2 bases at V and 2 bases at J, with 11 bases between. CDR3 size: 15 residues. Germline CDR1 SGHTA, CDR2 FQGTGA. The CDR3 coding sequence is TGTGCCAGCAGCTTAGCCGCAGCCCCCACAGATACGCAGTATTTT. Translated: CASSLAAAPTDTQYF.